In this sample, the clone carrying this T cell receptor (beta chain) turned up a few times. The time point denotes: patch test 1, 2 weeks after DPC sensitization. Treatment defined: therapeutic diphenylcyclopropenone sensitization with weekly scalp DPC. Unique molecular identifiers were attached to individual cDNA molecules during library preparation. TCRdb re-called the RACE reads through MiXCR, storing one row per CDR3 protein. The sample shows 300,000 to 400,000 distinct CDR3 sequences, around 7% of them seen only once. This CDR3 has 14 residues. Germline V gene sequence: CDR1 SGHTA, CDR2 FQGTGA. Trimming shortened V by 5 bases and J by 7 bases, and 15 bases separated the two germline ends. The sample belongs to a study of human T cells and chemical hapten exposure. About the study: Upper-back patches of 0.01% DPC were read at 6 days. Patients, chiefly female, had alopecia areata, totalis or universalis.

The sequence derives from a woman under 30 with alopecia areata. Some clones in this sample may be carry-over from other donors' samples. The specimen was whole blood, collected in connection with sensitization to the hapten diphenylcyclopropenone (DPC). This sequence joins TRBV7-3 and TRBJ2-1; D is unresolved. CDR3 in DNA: TGTGCCAGCAGCCCTCGGTTGACGTCGAATGAGCAGTTCTTC. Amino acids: CASSPRLTSNEQFF.